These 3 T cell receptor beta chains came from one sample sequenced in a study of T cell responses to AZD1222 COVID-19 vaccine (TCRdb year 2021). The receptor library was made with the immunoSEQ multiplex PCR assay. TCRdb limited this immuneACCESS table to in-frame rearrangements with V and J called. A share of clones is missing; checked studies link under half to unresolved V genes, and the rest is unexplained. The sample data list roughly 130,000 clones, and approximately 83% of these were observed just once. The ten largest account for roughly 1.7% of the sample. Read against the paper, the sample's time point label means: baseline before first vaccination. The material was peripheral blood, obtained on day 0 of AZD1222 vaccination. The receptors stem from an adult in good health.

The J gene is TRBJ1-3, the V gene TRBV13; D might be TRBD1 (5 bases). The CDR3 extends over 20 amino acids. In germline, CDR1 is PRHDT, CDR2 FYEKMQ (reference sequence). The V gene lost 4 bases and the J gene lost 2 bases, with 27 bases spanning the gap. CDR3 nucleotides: TGTGCCAGCAGCTCCCCCCGGCGGGGGAGCTTCACCGGCCCTGGAAACACCATATATTTT. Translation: CASSSPRRGSFTGPGNTIYF.

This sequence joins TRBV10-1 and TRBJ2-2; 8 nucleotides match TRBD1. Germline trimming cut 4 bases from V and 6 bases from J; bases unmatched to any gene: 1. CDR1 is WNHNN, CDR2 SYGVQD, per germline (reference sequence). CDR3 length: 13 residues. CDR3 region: CASSADRAGELFF. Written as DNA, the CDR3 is TGCGCCAGCAGTGCGGACAGGGCCGGGGAGCTGTTTTTT.

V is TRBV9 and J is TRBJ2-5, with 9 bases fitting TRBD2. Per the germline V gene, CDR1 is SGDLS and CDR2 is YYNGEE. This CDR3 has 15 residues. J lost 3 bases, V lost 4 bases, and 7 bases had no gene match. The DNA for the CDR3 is TGTGCCAGCAGCCCCCAAGCGGGAGGCAAAGAGACCCAGTACTTC. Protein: CASSPQAGGKETQYF.